This TCR beta chain was recorded in a study of cytomegalovirus exposure and HLA in healthy donors. At the level of the study: Within an early data release were 80 million to 90 million unique TCRs drawn from HLA-typed donors.

Trimming took 0 bases from V and 8 from J, leaving 10 bases between them. CDR3 length equals 13 residues. The germline V gene encodes CDR1 KGHSH and CDR2 LQKENI. The primer mix had 60 Vbeta and 13 Jbeta primers. Sequenced by immunoSEQ multiplex PCR; TCRdb stores in-frame clones only, minus some. The data contain over 100,000 clones, roughly two thirds of them seen just once; the ten biggest clones take up under 9.5%. Study-wide results and caveats: There were some V segments, including TRBV6-2 and TRBV6-3, excluded as indistinguishable. A later look showed TCR association rates differing by HLA locus, highest for DRB1 and lowest for HLA-C. Information on immune exposure was restricted to one variable (CMV serostatus).

A remark on this clone: As yet, its antigen is unknown.

V gene TRBV18 combines with J gene TRBJ1-1; a weak D match, TRBD1 (6 bases). The sequence was obtained from a man aged 35 to 55 in good health and CMV-seronegative. The sequenced sample consisted of PBMCs. In DNA form, the CDR3 reads TGTGCCAGCTCACCACCGGGGACATACGAAGCTTTCTTT. This codes for CASSPPGTYEAFF. Full variable domain (missing parts from reference TRBV18 and TRBJ1-1): NAGVMQNPRHLVRRRGQEARLRCSPMKGHSHVYWYRQLPEEGLKFMVYLQKENIIDESGMPKERFSAEFPKEGPSILRIQQVVRGDSAAYFCASSPPGTYEAFFGQGTRLTVV.